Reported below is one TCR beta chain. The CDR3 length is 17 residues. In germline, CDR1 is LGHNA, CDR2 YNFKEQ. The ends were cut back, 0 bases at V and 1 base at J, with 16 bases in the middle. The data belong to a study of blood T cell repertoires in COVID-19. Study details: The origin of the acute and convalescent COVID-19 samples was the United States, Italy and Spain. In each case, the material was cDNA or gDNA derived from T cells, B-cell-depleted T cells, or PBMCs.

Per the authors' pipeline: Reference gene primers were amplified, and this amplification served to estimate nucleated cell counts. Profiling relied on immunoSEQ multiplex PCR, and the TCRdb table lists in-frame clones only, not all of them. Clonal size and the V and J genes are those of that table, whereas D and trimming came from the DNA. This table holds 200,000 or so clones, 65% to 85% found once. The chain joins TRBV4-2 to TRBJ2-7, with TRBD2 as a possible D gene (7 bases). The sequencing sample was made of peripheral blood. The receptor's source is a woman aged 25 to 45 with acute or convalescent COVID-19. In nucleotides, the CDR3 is TGTGCCAGCAGCCAAGATTGGGGGGGGGCGAATTCCTACGAGCAGTACTTC. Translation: CASSQDWGGANSYEQYF.